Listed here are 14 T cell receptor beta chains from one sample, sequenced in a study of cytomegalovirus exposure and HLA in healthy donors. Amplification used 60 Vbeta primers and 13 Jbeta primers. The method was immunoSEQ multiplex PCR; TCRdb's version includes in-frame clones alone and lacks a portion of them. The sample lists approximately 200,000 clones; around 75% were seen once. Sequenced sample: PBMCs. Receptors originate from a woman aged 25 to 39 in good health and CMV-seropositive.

This chain's CDR3 is CASSLGGRDDTQYF. CDR3 DNA sequence: TGCGCCAGCAGCTTGGGCGGGAGGGATGATACGCAGTATTTT. V is TRBV5-1 and J is TRBJ2-3; 9 nucleotides align to TRBD2. Germline-derived CDR1 and CDR2 are SGHRS and YFSETQ. This CDR3 has 14 amino acids. After removal of 0 bases from V and 6 bases from J, the junction contained 2 bases not matched to a gene. The variable domain in full, completed from reference TRBV5-1 and TRBJ2-3, reads KAGVTQTPRYLIKTRGQQVTLSCSPISGHRSVSWYQQTPGQGLQFLFEYFSETQRNKGNFPGRFSGRQFSNSRSEMNVSTLELGDSALYLCASSLGGRDDTQYFGPGTRLTVL.

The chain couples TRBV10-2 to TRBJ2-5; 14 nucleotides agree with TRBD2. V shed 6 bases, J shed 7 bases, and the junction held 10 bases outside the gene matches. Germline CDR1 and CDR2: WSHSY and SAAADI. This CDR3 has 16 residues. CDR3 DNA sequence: TGCGCCAGCAGGGGACTAGCGGGAGCTACCGGGGGGACCCAGTACTTC. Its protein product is CASRGLAGATGGTQYF.

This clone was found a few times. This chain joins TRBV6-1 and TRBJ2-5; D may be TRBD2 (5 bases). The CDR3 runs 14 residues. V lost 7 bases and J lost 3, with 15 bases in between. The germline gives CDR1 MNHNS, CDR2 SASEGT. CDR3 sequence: CASTHGGIKETQYF. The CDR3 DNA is TGTGCCAGCACCCATGGAGGCATAAAAGAGACCCAGTACTTC.

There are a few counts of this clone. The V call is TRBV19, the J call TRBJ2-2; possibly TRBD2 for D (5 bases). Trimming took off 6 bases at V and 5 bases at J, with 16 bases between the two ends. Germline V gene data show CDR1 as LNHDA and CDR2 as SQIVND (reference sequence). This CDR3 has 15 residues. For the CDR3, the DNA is TGTGCCAGTAGGGACTTACGCATATGGACCGGGGAGCTGTTTTTT. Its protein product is CASRDLRIWTGELFF.

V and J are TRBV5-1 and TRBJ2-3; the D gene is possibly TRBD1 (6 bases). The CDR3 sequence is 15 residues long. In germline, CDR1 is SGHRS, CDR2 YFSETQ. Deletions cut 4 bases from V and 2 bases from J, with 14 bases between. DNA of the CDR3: TGCGCCAGCAGCCTTCAGGGGTCGTACACAGATACGCAGTATTTT. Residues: CASSLQGSYTDTQYF.

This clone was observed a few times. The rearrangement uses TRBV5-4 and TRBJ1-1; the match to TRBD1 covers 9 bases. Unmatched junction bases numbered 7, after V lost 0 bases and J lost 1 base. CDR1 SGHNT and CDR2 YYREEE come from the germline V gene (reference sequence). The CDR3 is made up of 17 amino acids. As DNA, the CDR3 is TGTGCCAGCAGCTTGGCCCGTGGGACAGGGACGAACACTGAAGCTTTCTTT. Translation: CASSLARGTGTNTEAFF.

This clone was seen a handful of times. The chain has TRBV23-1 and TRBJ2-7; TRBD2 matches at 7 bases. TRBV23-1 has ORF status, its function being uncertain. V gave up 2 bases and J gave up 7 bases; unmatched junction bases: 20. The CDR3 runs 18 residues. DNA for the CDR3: TGCGCCAGCAGTCAAGGTGAAGATGCGGCGGGAGACGGAGGAGAGCAGTACTTC. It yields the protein CASSQGEDAAGDGGEQYF.

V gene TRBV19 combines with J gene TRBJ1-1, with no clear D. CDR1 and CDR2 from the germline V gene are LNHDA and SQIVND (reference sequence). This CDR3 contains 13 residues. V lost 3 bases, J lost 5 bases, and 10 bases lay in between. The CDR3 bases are TGTGCCAGTAGTATCACAGTCGGTACTGAAGCTTTCTTT. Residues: CASSITVGTEAFF.

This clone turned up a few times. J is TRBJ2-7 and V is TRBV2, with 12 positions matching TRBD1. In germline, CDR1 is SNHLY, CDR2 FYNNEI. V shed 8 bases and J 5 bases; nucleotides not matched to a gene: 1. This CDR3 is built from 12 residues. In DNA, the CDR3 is TGTGCCAGCCGGGACAGGGGGCACGAGCAGTACTTC. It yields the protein CASRDRGHEQYF.

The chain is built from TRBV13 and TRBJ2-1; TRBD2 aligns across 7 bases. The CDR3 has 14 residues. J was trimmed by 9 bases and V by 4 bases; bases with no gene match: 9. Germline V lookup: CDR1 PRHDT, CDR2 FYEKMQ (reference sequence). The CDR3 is CASSSGRAGSEQFF. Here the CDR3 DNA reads TGTGCCAGCAGCTCAGGGAGGGCCGGAAGTGAGCAGTTCTTC.

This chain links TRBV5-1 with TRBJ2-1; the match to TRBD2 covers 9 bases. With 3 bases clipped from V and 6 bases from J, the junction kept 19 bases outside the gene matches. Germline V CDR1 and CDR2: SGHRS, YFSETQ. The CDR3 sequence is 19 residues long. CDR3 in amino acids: CASSYRQQALAGVANEQFF. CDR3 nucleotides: TGCGCCAGCAGCTACCGACAGCAGGCTTTAGCGGGAGTAGCCAATGAGCAGTTCTTC. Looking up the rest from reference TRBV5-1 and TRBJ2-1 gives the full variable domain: KAGVTQTPRYLIKTRGQQVTLSCSPISGHRSVSWYQQTPGQGLQFLFEYFSETQRNKGNFPGRFSGRQFSNSRSEMNVSTLELGDSALYLCASSYRQQALAGVANEQFFGPGTRLTVL.

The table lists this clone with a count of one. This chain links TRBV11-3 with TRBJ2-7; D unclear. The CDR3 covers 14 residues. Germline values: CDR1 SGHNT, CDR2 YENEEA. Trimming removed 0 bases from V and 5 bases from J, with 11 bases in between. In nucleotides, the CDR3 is TGTGCCAGCAGCTTAGAACGGTTTTTGAACGAGCAGTACTTC. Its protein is CASSLERFLNEQYF.

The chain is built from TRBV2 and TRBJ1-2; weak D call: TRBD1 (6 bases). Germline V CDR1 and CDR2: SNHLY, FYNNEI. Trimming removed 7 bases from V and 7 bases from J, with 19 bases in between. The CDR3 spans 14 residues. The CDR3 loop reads CASTENTGFGGYTF. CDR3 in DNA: TGTGCCAGCACCGAAAACACAGGGTTTGGTGGCTACACCTTC.

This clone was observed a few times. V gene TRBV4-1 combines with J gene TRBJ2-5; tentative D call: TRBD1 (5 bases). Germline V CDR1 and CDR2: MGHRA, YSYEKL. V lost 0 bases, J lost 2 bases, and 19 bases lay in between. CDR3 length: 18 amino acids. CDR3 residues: CASSQDRGFVADQETQYF. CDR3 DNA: TGCGCCAGCAGCCAAGATAGGGGCTTTGTGGCCGATCAAGAGACCCAGTACTTC.